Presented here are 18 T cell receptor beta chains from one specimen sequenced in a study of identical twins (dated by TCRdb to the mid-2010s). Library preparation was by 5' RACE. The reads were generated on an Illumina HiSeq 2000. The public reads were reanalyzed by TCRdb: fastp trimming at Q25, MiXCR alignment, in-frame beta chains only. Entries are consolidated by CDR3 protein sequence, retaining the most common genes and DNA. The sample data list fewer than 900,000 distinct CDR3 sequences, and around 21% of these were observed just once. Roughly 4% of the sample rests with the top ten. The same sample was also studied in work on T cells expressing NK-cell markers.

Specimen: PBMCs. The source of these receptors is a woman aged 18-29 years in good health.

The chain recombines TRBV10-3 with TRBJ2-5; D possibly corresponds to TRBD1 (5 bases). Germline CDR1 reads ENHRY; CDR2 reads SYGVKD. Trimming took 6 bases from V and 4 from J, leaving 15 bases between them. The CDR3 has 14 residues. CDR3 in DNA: TGTGCCATCAGGGACAACTTTAGAGGAGAGACCCAGTACTTC. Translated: CAIRDNFRGETQYF.

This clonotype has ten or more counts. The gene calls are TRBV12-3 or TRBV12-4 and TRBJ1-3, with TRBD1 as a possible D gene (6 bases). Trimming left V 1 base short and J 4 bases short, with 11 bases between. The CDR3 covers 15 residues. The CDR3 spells CASSLVTGAGNTIYF. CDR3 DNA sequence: TGTGCCAGCAGTTTAGTGACAGGAGCCGGAAACACCATATATTTT.

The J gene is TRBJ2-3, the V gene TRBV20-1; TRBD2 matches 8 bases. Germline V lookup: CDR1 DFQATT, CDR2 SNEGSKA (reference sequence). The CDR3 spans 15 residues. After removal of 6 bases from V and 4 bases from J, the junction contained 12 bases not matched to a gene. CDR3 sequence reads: CSASPGTRSSDTQYF. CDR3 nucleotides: TGCAGTGCGTCCCCCGGGACTAGATCGTCAGATACGCAGTATTTT.

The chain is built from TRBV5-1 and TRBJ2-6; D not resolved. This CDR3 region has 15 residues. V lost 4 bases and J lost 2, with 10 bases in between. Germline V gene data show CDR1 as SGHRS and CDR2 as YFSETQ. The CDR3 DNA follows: TGCGCCAGCAGCCCCTTGGATCCTGGGGCCAACGTCCTGACTTTC. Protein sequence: CASSPLDPGANVLTF.

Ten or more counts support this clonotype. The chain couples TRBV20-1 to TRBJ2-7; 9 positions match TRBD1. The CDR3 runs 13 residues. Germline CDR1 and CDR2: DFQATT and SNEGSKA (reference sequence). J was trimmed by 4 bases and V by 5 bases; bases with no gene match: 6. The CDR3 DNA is TGCAGTGCTGAGGGGACAGGGACTTACGAGCAGTACTTC. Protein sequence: CSAEGTGTYEQYF.

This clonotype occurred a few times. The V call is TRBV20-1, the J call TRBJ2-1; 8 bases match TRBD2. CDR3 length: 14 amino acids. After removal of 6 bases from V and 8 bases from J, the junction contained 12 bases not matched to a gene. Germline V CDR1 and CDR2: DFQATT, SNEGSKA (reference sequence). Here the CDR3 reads CSAPPGTRVDEQFF. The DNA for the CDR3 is TGCAGTGCCCCGCCCGGGACTAGGGTGGATGAGCAGTTCTTC.

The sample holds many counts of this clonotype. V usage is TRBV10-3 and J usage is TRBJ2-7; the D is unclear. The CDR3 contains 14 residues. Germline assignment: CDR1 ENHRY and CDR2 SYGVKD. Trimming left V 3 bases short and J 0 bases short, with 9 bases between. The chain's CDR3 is CAISDPGASYEQYF. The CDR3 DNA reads TGTGCCATCAGTGACCCAGGAGCCTCCTACGAGCAGTACTTC.

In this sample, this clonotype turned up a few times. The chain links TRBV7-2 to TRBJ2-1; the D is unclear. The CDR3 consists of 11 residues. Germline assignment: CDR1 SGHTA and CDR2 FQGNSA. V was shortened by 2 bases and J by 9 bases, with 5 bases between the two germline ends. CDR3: CASSLTLEQFF. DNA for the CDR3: TGTGCCAGCAGCTTAACCCTTGAGCAGTTCTTC.

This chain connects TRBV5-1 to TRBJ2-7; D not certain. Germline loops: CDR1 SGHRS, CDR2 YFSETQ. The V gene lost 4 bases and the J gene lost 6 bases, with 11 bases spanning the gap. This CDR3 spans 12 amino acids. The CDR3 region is CASSPEPSEQYF. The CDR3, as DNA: TGCGCCAGCAGCCCTGAGCCGTCCGAGCAGTACTTC.

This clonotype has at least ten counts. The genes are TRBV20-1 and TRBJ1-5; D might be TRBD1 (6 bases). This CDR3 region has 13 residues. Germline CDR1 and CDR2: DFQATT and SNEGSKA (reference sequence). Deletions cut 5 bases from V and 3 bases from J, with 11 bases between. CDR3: CSAVDSLNQPQHF. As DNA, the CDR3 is TGCAGTGCTGTGGACAGCCTCAATCAGCCCCAGCATTTT.

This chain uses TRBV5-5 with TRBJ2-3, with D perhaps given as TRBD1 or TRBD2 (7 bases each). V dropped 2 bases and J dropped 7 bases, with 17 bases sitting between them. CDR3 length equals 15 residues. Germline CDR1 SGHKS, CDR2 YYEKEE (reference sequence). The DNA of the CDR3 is TGTGCCAGCAGCTTTCTGACCAGGGGGGGGAATACGCAGTATTTT. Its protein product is CASSFLTRGGNTQYF.

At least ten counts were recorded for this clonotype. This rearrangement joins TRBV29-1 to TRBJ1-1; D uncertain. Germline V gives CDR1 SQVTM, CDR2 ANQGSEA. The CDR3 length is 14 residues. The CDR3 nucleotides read TGCACCTACGGGGATCCGGCGAAGAACACTGAAGCTTTCTTT. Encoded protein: CTYGDPAKNTEAFF.

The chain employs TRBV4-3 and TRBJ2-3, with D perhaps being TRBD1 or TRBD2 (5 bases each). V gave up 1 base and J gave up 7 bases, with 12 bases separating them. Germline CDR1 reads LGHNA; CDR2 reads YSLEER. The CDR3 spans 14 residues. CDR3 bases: TGCGCCAGCAGCCAAGGGTTGACGGGGCATACGCAGTATTTT. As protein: CASSQGLTGHTQYF.

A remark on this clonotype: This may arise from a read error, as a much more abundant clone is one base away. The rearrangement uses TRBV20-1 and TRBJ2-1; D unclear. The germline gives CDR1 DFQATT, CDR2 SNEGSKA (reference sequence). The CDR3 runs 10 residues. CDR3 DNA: TGCAGTGCTAGTTACAAAGAGCAGTTCTTC. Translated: CSASYKEQFF.

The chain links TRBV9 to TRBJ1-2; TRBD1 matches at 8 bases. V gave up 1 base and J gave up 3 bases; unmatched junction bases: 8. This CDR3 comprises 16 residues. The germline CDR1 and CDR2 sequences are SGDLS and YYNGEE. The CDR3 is CASSVSPATGDYGYTF. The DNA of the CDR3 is TGTGCCAGCAGCGTAAGCCCCGCGACAGGGGACTATGGCTACACCTTC. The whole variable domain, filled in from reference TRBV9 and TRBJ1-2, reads DSGVTQTPKHLITATGQRVTLRCSPRSGDLSVYWYQQSLDQGLQFLIQYYNGEERAKGNILERFSAQQFPDLHSELNLSSLELGDSALYFCASSVSPATGDYGYTFGSGTRLTVV.

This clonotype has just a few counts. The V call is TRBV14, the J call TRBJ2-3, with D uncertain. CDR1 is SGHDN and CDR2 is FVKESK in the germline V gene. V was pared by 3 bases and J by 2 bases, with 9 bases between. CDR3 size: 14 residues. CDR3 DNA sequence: TGTGCCAGCAGCCATAACCGACACACAGATACGCAGTATTTT. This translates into CASSHNRHTDTQYF.

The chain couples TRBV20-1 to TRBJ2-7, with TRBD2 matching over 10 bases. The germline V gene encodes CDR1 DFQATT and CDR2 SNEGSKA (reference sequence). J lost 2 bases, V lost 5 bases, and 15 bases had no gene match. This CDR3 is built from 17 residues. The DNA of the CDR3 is TGCAGTGCTTGGGCGGGTTCTAGCGGGGGCATTCCCTACGAGCAGTACTTC. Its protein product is CSAWAGSSGGIPYEQYF.

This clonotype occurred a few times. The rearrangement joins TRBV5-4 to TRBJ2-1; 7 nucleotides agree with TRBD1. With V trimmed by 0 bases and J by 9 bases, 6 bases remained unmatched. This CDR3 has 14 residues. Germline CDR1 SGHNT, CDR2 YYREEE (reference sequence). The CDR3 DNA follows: TGTGCCAGCAGCTTGGCAAAGGGGGCGGGTGAGCAGTTCTTC. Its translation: CASSLAKGAGEQFF.